These 20 T cell receptor beta chains came from one sample sequenced in a study of T cells after yellow fever vaccination. TCRdb re-called the 5' RACE reads with MiXCR, one entry per CDR3 protein. The repertoire has hundreds of thousands of distinct CDR3 sequences, less than 25% of them found once; the top ten carry about 16%. The sequences come from PBMCs, collected roughly 20 days after the first yellow fever vaccination. The receptors were gathered from a man between 18 and 29 years old who received the YFV17D yellow fever vaccine.

CDR3: CASSESTAKQPQHF. The CDR3 DNA is TGCGCCAGCAGTGAGTCGACCGCTAAGCAGCCCCAGCATTTT. The genes are TRBV10-2 and TRBJ1-5, with D uncertain. Germline lookup yields CDR1 WSHSY and CDR2 SAAADI. The V end lost 0 bases, the J end lost 7 bases, and 10 bases lay between the germline ends. CDR3 size: 14 residues.

This rearrangement joins TRBV5-6 to TRBJ2-1, with 8 bases identical to TRBD2. The J segment lost 7 bases and the V segment lost 0 bases, leaving 3 bases of the junction unmatched. The CDR3 contains 14 residues. Germline assignment: CDR1 SGHDT and CDR2 YYEEEE. The DNA of the CDR3 is TGTGCCAGCAGCTTGGCTGGGACTAGGAATGAGCAGTTCTTC. Encoded protein: CASSLAGTRNEQFF.

The V and J genes are TRBV9 and TRBJ2-1; TRBD2 aligns across 10 bases. The CDR3 is 16 residues long. V shed 4 bases and J 5 bases; nucleotides not matched to a gene: 9. Germline lookup yields CDR1 SGDLS and CDR2 YYNGEE. The CDR3 spells CASSLGTAGGNNEQFF. In DNA form, the CDR3 reads TGTGCCAGCAGCCTAGGCACAGCGGGGGGGAACAATGAGCAGTTCTTC.

This clonotype was found many times. The rearrangement links TRBV24-1 to TRBJ2-3; no reliable D call. Germline V gene data show CDR1 as KGHDR and CDR2 as SFDVKD. With 4 bases removed from V and 0 bases from J, the gap between germline ends came to 7 bases. The CDR3 totals 14 residues. CDR3 DNA sequence: TGTGCCACCAGTGAGCCAGACAGCACAGATACGCAGTATTTT. Amino acids: CATSEPDSTDTQYF.

The V gene is TRBV9, the J gene TRBJ1-1, with TRBD1 as a possible D gene (5 bases). The V gene lost 3 bases and the J gene lost 4 bases, with 13 bases spanning the gap. This CDR3 contains 14 residues. Germline V gene data show CDR1 as SGDLS and CDR2 as YYNGEE. The CDR3 loop reads CASSAGWGGTEAFF. DNA for the CDR3: TGTGCCAGCAGCGCGGGGTGGGGGGGCACTGAAGCTTTCTTT.

This clonotype was counted between two and nine times. V usage is TRBV6-5 and J usage is TRBJ1-1; D remains ambiguous. This CDR3 region has 11 residues. V dropped 2 bases and J dropped 7 bases, with 5 bases sitting between them. The germline V gene has CDR1 MNHEY and CDR2 SVGAGI. As DNA, the CDR3 is TGTGCCAGCAGTTACGCGTATGAAGCTTTCTTT. Translated, it gives CASSYAYEAFF.

CDR3 region: CASSAPGTWVDTQYF. The CDR3, as DNA: TGTGCCAGCAGCGCTCCCGGGACTTGGGTGGATACGCAGTATTTT. The chain couples TRBV9 to TRBJ2-3, with TRBD2 as a possible D gene (6 bases). This CDR3 has 15 amino acids. The germline V gene encodes CDR1 SGDLS and CDR2 YYNGEE. Trimming took 3 bases from V and 6 from J, leaving 17 bases between them.

V usage is TRBV24-1 and J usage is TRBJ2-5; tentatively, D is TRBD1 (5 bases). From germline, CDR1 is KGHDR and CDR2 SFDVKD. The CDR3 is made up of 15 amino acids. The V end was cut by 0 bases, the J end by 2 bases, with 9 bases between. CDR3 protein: CATSDLDSIQETQYF. CDR3 coding DNA: TGTGCCACCAGTGATTTGGACAGTATACAAGAGACCCAGTACTTC.

This clonotype has more than one count but fewer than ten. This sequence joins TRBV7-2 and TRBJ2-2; D gene uncertain. Germline lookup yields CDR1 SGHTA and CDR2 FQGNSA. The CDR3 has 16 residues. V was trimmed by 6 bases and J by 3 bases, leaving 17 bases between them. The CDR3 spells CASSSRRARDTGELFF. DNA for the CDR3: TGTGCCAGCAGTTCCCGACGCGCGCGTGACACCGGGGAGCTGTTTTTT.

This clonotype was counted a few times. The chain uses TRBV9 and TRBJ1-2; possible D gene TRBD1, 6 bases. The germline CDR1 and CDR2 sequences are SGDLS and YYNGEE. V was trimmed by 3 bases and J by 8 bases, leaving 23 bases between them. CDR3 length: 16 residues. The CDR3 sequence: CASSAAYREYLWGYTF. CDR3 DNA sequence: TGTGCCAGCAGCGCAGCCTACAGGGAATACCTATGGGGCTACACCTTC.

The chain is built from TRBV6-5 and TRBJ1-2; no firm D call. The V and J ends lost 8 bases and 4 bases respectively, with 8 bases between them. The CDR3 length is 11 residues. CDR1 and CDR2 (germline): MNHEY, SVGAGI. CDR3 DNA sequence: TGTGCCAGCTATGGTTTCTATGGCTACACCTTC. This codes for CASYGFYGYTF.

The CDR3 nucleotides are TGTGCCATCAGTACGGGTCAAGAGACCCAGTACTTC. Its protein is CAISTGQETQYF. The genes are TRBV10-3 and TRBJ2-5; D is undetermined. CDR1 is ENHRY, CDR2 SYGVKD, per germline. Trimming pared 5 bases from V and 2 bases from J, leaving 6 bases between. The CDR3 is 12 residues long.

V and J are TRBV11-2 and TRBJ2-7; 11 bases agree with TRBD2. Germline CDR1 reads SGHAT; CDR2 reads FQNNGV. Trimming took 1 base from V and 7 from J; bases not matched to a gene: 15. The CDR3 runs 18 residues. The CDR3 region is CASSLGALLAGGLREQYF. As DNA, the CDR3 is TGTGCCAGCAGCTTAGGGGCCCTTTTAGCGGGGGGGCTAAGAGAGCAGTACTTC.

The gene calls are TRBV7-9 and TRBJ2-1; D gene uncertain. V was cut by 4 bases and J by 5 bases, with 18 bases left in between. CDR1 and CDR2 from the germline V gene are SEHNR and FQNEAQ (reference sequence). The CDR3 is 16 residues long. The CDR3 loop reads CASSYPIEDGHNEQFF. The CDR3 DNA is TGTGCCAGCAGCTACCCTATAGAGGACGGCCACAATGAGCAGTTCTTC.

The V call is TRBV6-2 or TRBV6-3, the J call TRBJ2-7; 8 positions agree with TRBD1. The germline CDR1 and CDR2 sequences are MNHEY and SVGEGT. This CDR3 is built from 15 residues. V gave up 2 bases and J gave up 7 bases; unmatched junction bases: 10. This chain's CDR3 is CASSYLGQGLGEQYF. CDR3 DNA: TGTGCCAGCAGTTACCTCGGACAGGGTCTGGGGGAGCAGTACTTC.

The J gene is TRBJ2-1, the V gene TRBV5-1; D may be TRBD1 or TRBD2 (6 bases each). CDR3 length: 13 residues. V gave up 2 bases and J gave up 9 bases, with 12 bases separating them. Germline values: CDR1 SGHRS, CDR2 YFSETQ. The CDR3 DNA follows: TGCGCCAGCAGCTTATGGGGGGCCGGTGAGCAGTTCTTC. Residues: CASSLWGAGEQFF.

This clonotype was picked up a small number of times. This chain joins TRBV20-1 and TRBJ2-3, with 7 bases that match TRBD2. CDR1 DFQATT and CDR2 SNEGSKA come from the germline V gene (reference sequence). The J segment lost 6 bases and the V segment lost 0 bases, leaving 9 bases of the junction unmatched. There are 15 residues in the CDR3. Here the CDR3 reads CSARDHTRGVDTQYF. The CDR3, as DNA: TGCAGTGCTAGAGACCATACACGGGGGGTTGATACGCAGTATTTT.

For this clonotype: The junction does not match germline at one end; this may be a read error. This chain connects TRBV7-8 to TRBJ2-7; D gene ambiguous. CDR3 length: 12 residues. Germline values: CDR1 SGHVS, CDR2 FQNEAQ. The CDR3: CVSSLAFLEWYF. The CDR3 DNA reads as TGTGTCAGCAGCTTAGCTTTCCTGGAGTGGTACTTC.

This clonotype was observed a handful of times. The chain joins TRBV7-3 to TRBJ2-3, with 7 bases identical to TRBD2. Germline-derived CDR1 and CDR2 are SGHTA and FQGTGA. This CDR3 has 16 residues. The trim removed 1 base at V and 0 bases at J, leaving 4 bases unmatched. CDR3 in amino acids: CASSLMSSGSTDTQYF. The DNA for the CDR3 is TGTGCCAGCAGCTTAATGTCTAGCGGCAGCACAGATACGCAGTATTTT.

This clonotype has only a few counts. The chain carries TRBV7-2 and TRBJ1-1, with D possibly matching TRBD1 (5 bases). The V gene lost 1 base and the J gene lost 1 base, with 13 bases spanning the gap. This CDR3 is built from 16 residues. Per germline, CDR1 SGHTA and CDR2 FQGNSA. CDR3 region: CASSLGSGTANTEAFF. DNA for the CDR3: TGTGCCAGCAGCTTAGGCTCCGGGACTGCGAACACTGAAGCTTTCTTT.